The 5 T cell receptor beta chains below all came from one sample that was sequenced in a study of technical replicates of blood from a handful of donors. Assay: immunoSEQ multiplex PCR; the TCRdb copy retains only in-frame clones and omits some. Of tens of thousands of clones detected, almost 96% appear once; the ten largest clones hold around 0.37%. The sample taken for sequencing was T cells isolated from PBMCs. These receptors were taken from a human donor in good health.

The V and J genes are TRBV7-3 and TRBJ2-5; the match to TRBD1 covers 10 bases. The CDR3 contains 16 residues. Germline lookup yields CDR1 SGHTA and CDR2 FQGTGA. Trimming at V came to 5 bases and at J to 4 bases, leaving 10 bases not matched to a gene. In DNA form, the CDR3 reads TGTGCCAGCAGCCCAGGACGGGGACAGGGGAGAGAGACCCAGTACTTC. Amino acid sequence: CASSPGRGQGRETQYF.

J is TRBJ2-7 and V is TRBV28; 8 bases align to TRBD1. The CDR3 is 17 amino acids. Germline lookup yields CDR1 MDHEN and CDR2 SYDVKM. V shed 1 base, J shed 4 bases, and the junction held 12 bases outside the gene matches. This CDR3 reads CASSLFGQGRSGYEQYF. CDR3 nucleotides: TGTGCCAGCAGTTTATTCGGACAGGGCAGGAGTGGGTACGAGCAGTACTTC.

This chain links TRBV7-2 with TRBJ2-2; 11 bases are shared with TRBD2. CDR3 length: 17 residues. With 3 bases clipped from V and 5 bases from J, the junction kept 8 bases outside the gene matches. Germline assignment: CDR1 SGHTA and CDR2 FQGNSA. CDR3: CASSFDIGLAGTGELFF. CDR3 bases: TGTGCCAGCAGCTTTGACATAGGACTAGCGGGTACCGGGGAGCTGTTTTTT.

The chain is built from TRBV11-2 and TRBJ2-7; the match to TRBD2 covers 10 bases. The ends lost 3 bases at V and 2 bases at J; junction bases unmatched: 4. The CDR3 spans 15 residues. CDR1 is SGHAT and CDR2 is FQNNGV in the germline V gene. The chain's CDR3 is CASSFTSGMAYEQYF. In DNA form, the CDR3 reads TGTGCCAGCAGCTTTACTAGCGGGATGGCCTACGAGCAGTACTTC.

The chain links TRBV18 to TRBJ1-2; possibly TRBD1 for D (5 bases). CDR1 and CDR2 from the germline V gene are KGHSH and LQKENI. Trimming cost V 0 bases and J 2 bases, with 10 bases left between them. The CDR3 extends over 15 amino acids. CDR3 in amino acids: CASSPPEGRNYGYTF. The CDR3 bases are TGTGCCAGCTCACCACCAGAGGGGAGGAACTATGGCTACACCTTC.